This TCR beta chain was captured in a study of PD-1 blockade in classical Hodgkin lymphoma. Relapse after autologous stem cell transplantation occurred in every patient, and brentuximab vedotin exposure varied. Sequencing used immunoSEQ multiplex PCR; TCRdb keeps in-frame clones, though not all of them. The data show some 60,000 clones, with over 85% seen just once and 9.7% held by the top ten. Germline V CDR1 and CDR2: SQVTM, ANQGSEA. V was shortened by 0 bases and J by 6 bases, with 17 bases between the two germline ends. The CDR3 has 15 residues. The source is a human donor with classical Hodgkin lymphoma. The rearrangement joins TRBV29-1 to TRBJ1-2; D unclear. The sequences come from peripheral blood mononuclear cells (PBMCs), collected at baseline. Here the CDR3 reads CSVEERAVNPNGYTF. Written as DNA, the CDR3 is TGCAGCGTTGAAGAGAGGGCCGTCAACCCCAATGGCTACACCTTC.